This T cell receptor (beta chain) was documented in a study of shared clonotypes between healthy human individuals. This CDR3 has 15 residues. Trimming cost V 4 bases and J 4 bases, with 13 bases left between them. Germline assignment: CDR1 MNHEY and CDR2 SVGAGI. Sequencing used immunoSEQ multiplex PCR; TCRdb keeps in-frame clones, though not all of them. The sample yields millions of clones, over 85% seen once. Sequences were obtained from naive CD4+ T cells from PBMCs. As for subset: CD45RA+ positively selected. The chain uses TRBV6-5 and TRBJ2-2; D is perhaps TRBD1 (8 bases). The sequence came from a man between 18 and 29 years old in good health. Some clones in this sample may be carry-over from other donors' samples. The CDR3 protein is CASSSQGEGTGELFF. The CDR3, as DNA: TGTGCCAGCAGTTCACAGGGGGAGGGCACCGGGGAGCTGTTTTTT.